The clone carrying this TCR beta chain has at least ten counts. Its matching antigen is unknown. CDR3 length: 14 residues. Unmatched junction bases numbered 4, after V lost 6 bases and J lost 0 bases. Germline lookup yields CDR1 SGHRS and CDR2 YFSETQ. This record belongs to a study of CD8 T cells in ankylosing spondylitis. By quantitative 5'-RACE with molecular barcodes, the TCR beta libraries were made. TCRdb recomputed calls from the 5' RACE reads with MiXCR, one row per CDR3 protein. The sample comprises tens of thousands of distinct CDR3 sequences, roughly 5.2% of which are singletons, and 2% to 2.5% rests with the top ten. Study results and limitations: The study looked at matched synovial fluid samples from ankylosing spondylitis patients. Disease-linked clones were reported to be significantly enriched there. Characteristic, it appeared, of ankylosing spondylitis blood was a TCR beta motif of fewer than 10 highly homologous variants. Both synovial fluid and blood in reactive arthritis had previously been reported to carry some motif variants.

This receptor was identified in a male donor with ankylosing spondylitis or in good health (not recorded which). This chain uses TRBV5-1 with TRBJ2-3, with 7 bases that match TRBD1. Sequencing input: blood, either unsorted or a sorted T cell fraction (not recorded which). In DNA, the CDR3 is TGCGCCAGCAACCGGGACAGTAGCACAGATACGCAGTATTTT. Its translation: CASNRDSSTDTQYF.